This T cell receptor beta chain was sequenced in a study of blood T cells in healthy people across ages. It was with a sample-barcoded 5' primer and a J-beta primer mix that a second PCR of roughly 6 to 12 cycles was run. TCRdb passed the 5' RACE reads through MiXCR, listing each CDR3 protein once. The sample contains over 1.5 million distinct CDR3 sequences, 40% to 55% of which appear only once. Healthy Caucasians from Russia aged 6 to 90 served as donors. Peripheral blood was drawn, ten milliliters per donor. Isolation yielded PBMCs, at least 6.5 million per sample, in every case. Samples each had at least 5 micrograms of total RNA extracted. CDR1 and CDR2 from the germline V gene are MNHEY and SVGAGI. The J segment lost 3 bases and the V segment lost 4 bases, leaving 13 bases of the junction unmatched. The CDR3 is 18 residues long.

V usage is TRBV6-5 and J usage is TRBJ2-1; 9 bases map to TRBD1. The material sequenced was blood. This clonotype was obtained from a middle-aged woman in good health. The CDR3 nucleotides read TGTGCCAGCAGTTCCCGGGAACAGGGGGCCCCACTCTACAATGAGCAGTTCTTC. This gives the protein CASSSREQGAPLYNEQFF.